The present T cell receptor (beta chain) was sequenced within a study of T-cell reconstitution after alpha-beta-depleted transplantation in children. Broader study findings: Reportedly, alpha-beta T cells present about two months post-transplant originated from several hundred expanded clones of graft origin. Most T-cell counts and diversity one year after the transplant came from T cells that were newly produced. Surviving recipient T cells and intrathymic progenitors accounted for some patients' high TCRbeta diversity at day 60.

CDR3 length equals 16 residues. V shed 3 bases and J shed 7 bases, with 18 bases lying between them. Germline lookup yields CDR1 MGHRA and CDR2 YSYEKL. As it was prepared, the TCRbeta library received unique molecular identifiers. MiXCR, applied by TCRdb to the PCR reads, yields one record per CDR3 protein. This sample has fewer than 400,000 distinct CDR3 sequences, with around 25% found just once. This clonotype was detected a few times. The antigen is undetermined. The chain uses TRBV4-1 and TRBJ2-2; TRBD2 might be the D (7 bases). The input for sequencing was PBMCs, mostly from graft donor cells, taken 180 days after TCRalphabeta/CD19-depleted stem cell transplant. The clonotype was recovered from a male patient between 10 and 17 years old who had a stem cell transplant for acute lymphoblastic leukemia, so the T cells may come from the graft donor. CDR3 in amino acids: CASSHRGRERVGELFF. Written as DNA, the CDR3 is TGCGCCAGCAGCCACCGGGGGCGGGAGAGGGTCGGGGAGCTGTTTTTT.